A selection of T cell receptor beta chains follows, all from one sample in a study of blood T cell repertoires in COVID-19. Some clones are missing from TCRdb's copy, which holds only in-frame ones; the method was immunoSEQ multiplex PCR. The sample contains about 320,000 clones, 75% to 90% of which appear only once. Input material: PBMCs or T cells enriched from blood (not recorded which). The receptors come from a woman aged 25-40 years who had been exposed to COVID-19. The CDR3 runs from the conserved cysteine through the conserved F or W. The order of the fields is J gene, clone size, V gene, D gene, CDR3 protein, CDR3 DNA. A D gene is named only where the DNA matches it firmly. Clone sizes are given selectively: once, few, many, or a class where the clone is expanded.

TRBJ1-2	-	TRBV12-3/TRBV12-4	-	CASSQHEGYTF	TGTGCCAGCAGCCAACATGAAGGCTACACCTTC
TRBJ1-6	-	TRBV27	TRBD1	CASSLLRGNSPLHF	TGTGCCAGCAGTTTGCTCAGGGGGAATTCACCCCTCCACTTT
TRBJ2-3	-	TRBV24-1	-	CATGVGERVGTDTQYF	TGTGCCACCGGGGTGGGAGAAAGGGTGGGCACAGATACGCAGTATTTT
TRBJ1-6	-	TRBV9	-	CASSVGTNYNSPLHF	TGTGCCAGCAGCGTCGGGACAAACTATAATTCACCCCTCCACTTT
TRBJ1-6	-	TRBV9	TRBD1	CASSVSGGADNSPLHF	TGTGCCAGCAGCGTGTCAGGGGGCGCGGATAATTCACCCCTCCACTTT
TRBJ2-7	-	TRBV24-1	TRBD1	CATSDYRGWEQYF	TGTGCCACCAGTGATTACAGGGGTTGGGAGCAGTACTTC
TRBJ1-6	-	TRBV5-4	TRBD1	CASSRRTGGNSPLHF	TGTGCCAGCAGCCGTAGGACAGGCGGAAATTCACCCCTCCACTTT
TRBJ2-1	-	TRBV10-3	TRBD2	CAITEGLAVYNEQFF	TGTGCCATCACCGAGGGTCTAGCGGTTTACAATGAGCAGTTCTTC
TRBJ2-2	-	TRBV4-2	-	CASSLAERTGELFF	TGTGCCAGCAGCCTCGCAGAGCGCACCGGGGAGCTGTTTTTT
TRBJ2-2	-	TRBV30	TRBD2	CAWSVRLAPNTGELFF	TGTGCCTGGAGTGTAAGACTAGCGCCGAACACCGGGGAGCTGTTTTTT
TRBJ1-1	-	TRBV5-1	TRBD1	CASSWTGPVTEAFF	TGCGCCAGCAGCTGGACAGGGCCGGTCACTGAAGCTTTCTTT
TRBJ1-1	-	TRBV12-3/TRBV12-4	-	CASSLVYTGEAFF	TGTGCCAGCAGTTTAGTATATACAGGAGAAGCTTTCTTT
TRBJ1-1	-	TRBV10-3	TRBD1	CAIPIPGGNTEAFF	TGTGCCATCCCCATCCCAGGGGGGAACACTGAAGCTTTCTTT
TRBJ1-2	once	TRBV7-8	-	CASSSARVSRYGYTF	TGTGCCAGCAGCTCAGCCAGGGTCTCCCGCTATGGCTACACCTTC
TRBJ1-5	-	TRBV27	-	CASSTLRGEDSNQPQHF	TGTGCCAGCAGTACCCTTCGGGGGGAAGATAGCAATCAGCCCCAGCATTTT
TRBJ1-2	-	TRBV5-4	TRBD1	CASSPPRTGGQANYGYTF	TGTGCCAGCAGCCCCCCCCGGACAGGGGGACAAGCTAACTATGGCTACACCTTC
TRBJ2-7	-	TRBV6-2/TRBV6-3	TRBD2	CASSYSTAGVGEQYF	TGTGCCAGCAGTTACTCGACGGCGGGGGTCGGGGAGCAGTACTTC
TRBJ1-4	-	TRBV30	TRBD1	CAWSTHNRGLNEKLFF	TGTGCCTGGAGTACGCATAACAGGGGGCTAAATGAAAAACTGTTTTTT
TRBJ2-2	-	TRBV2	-	CASRDRLDTGELFF	TGTGCCAGCAGGGACAGATTGGACACCGGGGAGCTGTTTTTT